The 17 T cell receptor beta chains reported below all come from one sample, sequenced in a study of Ad26.COV2.S vaccination and SARS-CoV-2 variants. Treatment defined: approximately 18 received Ad26.COV2.S at low or high dose, single or two shots; five or six received placebo; per-sample allocation not given. On day 63 after the first injection, vaccine and placebo recipients gave samples. Only in-frame clones appear in the TCRdb table, and some are missing; sequencing was by immunoSEQ multiplex PCR. The sample comprises 450,000 to 550,000 clones, 80% to 90% of which are singletons, and about 1.7% rests with the top ten. Sample: peripheral blood, taken in a trial of Ad26.COV2.S vaccine versus placebo. The receptors were sampled from a person aged 18-65 years who received the Ad26.COV2.S COVID-19 vaccine or a placebo.

This clone was counted a single time. The rearrangement uses TRBV11-2 and TRBJ2-3; 8 bases match TRBD1. V shed 1 base and J 0 bases; nucleotides not matched to a gene: 6. This CDR3 is built from 17 residues. CDR1 is SGHAT, CDR2 FQNNGV, per germline. The CDR3, as DNA: TGTGCCAGCAGCTTAGCCACAGGGGGTTCTAGCACAGATACGCAGTATTTT. Translated: CASSLATGGSSTDTQYF.

The genes are TRBV29-1 and TRBJ2-3; no reliable D call. Germline values: CDR1 SQVTM, CDR2 ANQGSEA. V was pared by 0 bases and J by 1 base, with 11 bases between. This CDR3 region has 15 residues. The CDR3 is CSVEDRQPRTDTQYF. Written as DNA, the CDR3 is TGCAGCGTTGAAGATAGGCAGCCTCGCACAGATACGCAGTATTTT.

The V and J genes are TRBV3-1 (or the pseudogene TRBV3-2) and TRBJ1-1; 9 nucleotides agree with TRBD1. This CDR3 comprises 18 residues. In germline, CDR1 is LGHDT, CDR2 YNNKEL (reference sequence). V was clipped by 1 base and J by 3 bases; unmatched bases: 12. The CDR3 nucleotides are TGTGCCAGCAGCCAAGGCTCCGCTGCGACAGGGGGTCACACTGAAGCTTTCTTT. Protein product: CASSQGSAATGGHTEAFF.

This clone was seen only a few times. At one end the junction does not follow the germline gene, possibly because of a read error. V is TRBV7-2 and J is TRBJ2-7, with D perhaps TRBD2 (5 bases). The CDR3 contains 14 residues. Per germline, CDR1 SGHTA and CDR2 FQGNSA. This chain's CDR3 is CASSLVASSNEQYF. The CDR3 DNA reads TGTGCCAGCAGCTTAGTTGCTAGCTCCAACGAGCAGTACTTC.

This clone was detected a few times. The chain combines TRBV7-2 with TRBJ1-3; tentatively, D is TRBD1 (6 bases). V lost 5 bases and J 4 bases, leaving 9 bases between the germline ends. The CDR3 spans 13 residues. Germline CDR1 and CDR2: SGHTA and FQGNSA. The CDR3: CASSQQGGNTIYF. DNA for the CDR3: TGTGCCAGCAGCCAGCAGGGGGGAAACACCATATATTTT.

Here the CDR3 reads CASINRGRKAYEQYF. CDR3 in DNA: TGTGCCAGCATCAATAGGGGGCGCAAGGCCTACGAGCAGTACTTC. The chain is built from TRBV2 and TRBJ2-7; 7 nucleotides match TRBD1. CDR3 length: 15 residues. The V gene end was trimmed by 7 bases and the J gene end by 2 bases; junction bases not matched to a gene: 11. The germline V gene has CDR1 SNHLY and CDR2 FYNNEI.

CDR3 DNA sequence: TGTGCCAGCAGCGTAGGCTTGCGGGGGGAAGAGACCCAGTACTTC. Protein product: CASSVGLRGEETQYF. The V and J genes are TRBV9 and TRBJ2-5; TRBD2 aligns across 8 bases. With 0 bases clipped from V and 3 bases from J, the junction kept 4 bases outside the gene matches. The CDR3 contains 15 residues. CDR1 is SGDLS, CDR2 YYNGEE, per germline. The entire variable domain, with the rest obtained from reference TRBV9 and TRBJ2-5, is as follows: DSGVTQTPKHLITATGQRVTLRCSPRSGDLSVYWYQQSLDQGLQFLIQYYNGEERAKGNILERFSAQQFPDLHSELNLSSLELGDSALYFCASSVGLRGEETQYFGPGTRLLVL.

V gene TRBV19 combines with J gene TRBJ2-3, with D perhaps TRBD2 (5 bases). Looked up from germline, CDR1 is LNHDA and CDR2 is SQIVND (reference sequence). The V and J ends lost 3 bases and 2 bases respectively, with 12 bases between them. The CDR3 contains 15 residues. The CDR3 DNA reads as TGTGCCAGTAGTATTCCTTCCGGGAACACAGATACGCAGTATTTT. Its translation is CASSIPSGNTDTQYF.

The rearrangement joins TRBV28 to TRBJ1-2; the match to TRBD1 covers 7 bases. This CDR3 region has 14 residues. V shed 5 bases and J 4 bases; nucleotides not matched to a gene: 7. The germline V gene encodes CDR1 MDHEN and CDR2 SYDVKM. DNA of the CDR3: TGTGCCAGCAGTGCCGGGACAGCTATCTATGGCTACACCTTC. Residues: CASSAGTAIYGYTF.

CDR3 DNA sequence: TGTGCCTGGAGTATTCCGGGACAGGGGGCAGATACGCAGTATTTT. Residues: CAWSIPGQGADTQYF. This chain uses TRBV30 with TRBJ2-3; 11 bases agree with TRBD1. The CDR3 has 15 residues. V was clipped by 2 bases and J by 4 bases; unmatched bases: 5. Looked up from germline, CDR1 is GTSNPN and CDR2 is SVGIG (reference sequence).

The chain has TRBV4-2 and TRBJ2-2; the match to TRBD2 covers 10 bases. V was pared by 1 base and J by 4 bases, with 9 bases of the junction left unmatched. Germline CDR1 reads LGHNA; CDR2 reads YNFKEQ. This CDR3 spans 18 amino acids. The CDR3 DNA follows: TGTGCCAGCAGCCAAGGAGGGCTAGCGGGAGTTGGCACCGGGGAGCTGTTTTTT. Amino acid sequence: CASSQGGLAGVGTGELFF.

Written as DNA, the CDR3 is TGTGCCAGCAGCTCGGGGGGCTCCTATAATTCACCCCTCCACTTT. It codes for CASSSGGSYNSPLHF. This rearrangement joins TRBV6-5 to TRBJ1-6, with D possibly matching TRBD1 (5 bases). V was shortened by 6 bases and J by 0 bases, with 9 bases between the two germline ends. Germline assignment: CDR1 MNHEY and CDR2 SVGAGI. The CDR3 runs to 15 residues.

The chain uses TRBV6-1 and TRBJ2-1; TRBD2 matches 13 bases. Germline V gene lookup returns CDR1 MNHNS and CDR2 SASEGT. J was trimmed by 7 bases and V by 4 bases; bases with no gene match: 7. This CDR3 has 16 amino acids. CDR3 in DNA: TGTGCCAGCAGTGCTCCGGGACTAGCGGGAATTAATGAGCAGTTCTTC. Translation: CASSAPGLAGINEQFF.

This sequence joins TRBV2 and TRBJ2-5; possibly TRBD2 for D (6 bases). The V end was cut by 6 bases, the J end by 4 bases, with 9 bases between. This CDR3 is 12 amino acids long. The germline V gene has CDR1 SNHLY and CDR2 FYNNEI. Here the CDR3 DNA reads TGTGCCAGCAGACTAGCCGGAGAGACCCAGTACTTC. Translated: CASRLAGETQYF.

This chain joins TRBV5-1 and TRBJ2-3, with D tentatively TRBD2 (7 bases). V lost 0 bases and J lost 1, with 12 bases in between. The germline V gene encodes CDR1 SGHRS and CDR2 YFSETQ. The CDR3 consists of 16 residues. CDR3 nucleotides: TGCGCCAGCAGCTTGGGCGCGGGGGCTCGCACAGATACGCAGTATTTT. This gives the protein CASSLGAGARTDTQYF.

V is TRBV6-2 or TRBV6-3 and J is TRBJ2-7; the match to TRBD2 covers 10 bases. The V segment lost 6 bases and the J segment 1 base; nucleotides outside the gene matches: 6. The CDR3 contains 15 residues. Germline lookup yields CDR1 MNHEY and CDR2 SVGEGT. The CDR3 sequence is CASSRPSGSSYEQYF. The CDR3 coding sequence is TGTGCCAGCAGCCGCCCTAGCGGGAGTTCCTACGAGCAGTACTTC.

The chain employs TRBV30 and TRBJ2-5, with TRBD2 as a possible D gene (6 bases). V lost 0 bases and J 4 bases, leaving 15 bases between the germline ends. This CDR3 contains 15 residues. The V gene's germline CDR1 is GTSNPN and CDR2 SVGIG (reference sequence). For the CDR3, the DNA is TGTGCCTGGAGTGTAGGTGTGGTGGGGGGAGAGACCCAGTACTTC. Encoded protein: CAWSVGVVGGETQYF.